Sequencing of this T cell receptor beta chain was carried out in a study of blood T cell repertoires in COVID-19. This CDR3 region has 15 residues. Trimming at V came to 4 bases and at J to 2 bases, leaving 8 bases not matched to a gene. From germline, CDR1 is SGHAT and CDR2 FQNNGV. Only in-frame clones appear in the TCRdb table, and some are missing; sequencing was by immunoSEQ multiplex PCR. The sample carries 200,000 to 250,000 clones, around 90% recorded once. This study enrolled people aged about 18 to 100 from roughly 22 US geographic areas. Membership in each cohort depended on participant-reported clinical history.

Sequencing was carried out using PBMCs or T cells enriched from blood (not recorded which). The rearrangement links TRBV11-2 to TRBJ2-7; 7 bases match TRBD1. This clonotype was sampled from a man aged 30-40 years who had recovered from COVID-19. CDR3 sequence: CASSYLQGVAYEQYF. The CDR3 region has the DNA TGTGCCAGCAGCTACCTCCAGGGGGTGGCCTACGAGCAGTACTTC.